These 26 T cell receptor beta chains were all obtained from the same sample, sequenced in a study of CD8 T cells in ankylosing spondylitis. What these receptors recognize is not known. TCRdb passed the 5' RACE reads through MiXCR, listing each CDR3 protein once. The data show some 450,000 distinct CDR3 sequences, 15% to 20% seen once. Overall study results and limits: A motif of 7 or 8 highly homologous TCR beta variants was seen as apparently characteristic of ankylosing spondylitis blood.

The source material was blood, either unsorted or a sorted T cell fraction (not recorded which). The receptor set was obtained from a male donor with ankylosing spondylitis.

The chain has TRBV20-1 and TRBJ2-3; D perhaps matches TRBD2 (6 bases). V lost 1 base to trimming and J lost 4 bases, with 18 bases between them. The V gene's germline CDR1 is DFQATT and CDR2 SNEGSKA (reference sequence). The CDR3 extends over 16 amino acids. The DNA for the CDR3 is TGCAGTGCTAGAGCTGCTACTAGCCGGAGGTCAGATACGCAGTATTTT. Translating gives CSARAATSRRSDTQYF.

This clonotype appeared many times. V gene TRBV4-2 combines with J gene TRBJ2-5; D perhaps matches TRBD1 (5 bases). CDR1 is LGHNA, CDR2 YNFKEQ, per germline. This CDR3 has 15 amino acids. V was cut by 0 bases and J by 6 bases, with 14 bases left in between. Here the CDR3 reads CASSQDLPGLKTQYF. The CDR3 nucleotides are TGTGCCAGCAGCCAAGATTTACCAGGGTTGAAGACCCAGTACTTC.

The chain recombines TRBV30 with TRBJ1-1; perhaps TRBD1 as D (6 bases). This CDR3 is built from 12 residues. Looked up from germline, CDR1 is GTSNPN and CDR2 is SVGIG (reference sequence). V lost 3 bases to trimming and J lost 6 bases, with 11 bases between them. CDR3 residues: CAWSGGAAEAFF. Written as DNA, the CDR3 is TGTGCCTGGAGCGGGGGGGCGGCTGAAGCTTTCTTT.

This clonotype was picked up a small number of times. In DNA form, the CDR3 reads TGCAGTTCCAGGACAGGGGCTACAAACACTGAAGCTTTCTTT. Translated: CSSRTGATNTEAFF. The chain combines TRBV20-1 with TRBJ1-1; TRBD1 matches at 9 bases. In germline, CDR1 is DFQATT, CDR2 SNEGSKA (reference sequence). J gave up 2 bases and V 8 bases, and 9 bases lay outside the gene matches. CDR3 length equals 14 residues.

This clonotype was detected a few times. CDR3 sequence: CASSFGPSGESPLHF. CDR3 nucleotides: TGCGCCAGCAGCTTTGGGCCCTCGGGGGAATCACCCCTCCACTTT. This chain connects TRBV5-1 to TRBJ1-6, with a possible D match to TRBD1 (5 bases). Trimming cost V 2 bases and J 10 bases, with 16 bases left between them. This CDR3 comprises 15 residues. Germline CDR1 and CDR2: SGHRS and YFSETQ.

This clonotype was counted only a few times. CDR3: CASSLDNWGSYNEQFF. The CDR3 nucleotides are TGTGCCAGCAGCTTAGACAATTGGGGCTCCTACAATGAGCAGTTCTTC. The chain has TRBV7-8 and TRBJ2-1; D not certain. Germline loops: CDR1 SGHVS, CDR2 FQNEAQ. The V and J ends lost 1 base and 0 bases respectively, with 10 bases between them. The CDR3 totals 16 residues.

This clonotype was seen a handful of times. This chain uses TRBV6-5 with TRBJ2-3; TRBD2 aligns across 8 bases. The length of the CDR3 is 15 residues. Germline CDR1 reads MNHEY; CDR2 reads SVGAGI. The ends lost 0 bases at V and 4 bases at J; junction bases unmatched: 3. CDR3 nucleotide sequence: TGTGCCAGCAGTTACTCCGGGGGGGTGGCAGATACGCAGTATTTT. It specifies CASSYSGGVADTQYF.

The table lists this clonotype with many counts. This chain uses TRBV7-2 with TRBJ2-1, with D uncertain. Trimming took off 2 bases at V and 1 base at J, with 9 bases between the two ends. The CDR3 consists of 15 residues. Germline V lookup: CDR1 SGHTA, CDR2 FQGNSA. CDR3 residues: CASSLTSRSYNEQFF. In nucleotides, the CDR3 is TGTGCCAGCAGCTTAACCAGCAGGTCCTACAATGAGCAGTTCTTC.

The rearrangement links TRBV28 to TRBJ1-2; TRBD1 matches at 8 bases. In germline, CDR1 is MDHEN, CDR2 SYDVKM. The V and J ends lost 6 bases and 4 bases, in that order; junction bases with no gene match: 7. CDR3 length: 14 residues. The CDR3 bases are TGTGCCAGCAGCAGGACAGGGAAGAGCTATGGCTACACCTTC. Translated, it gives CASSRTGKSYGYTF.

This clonotype was seen more than once but under ten times. V is TRBV30 and J is TRBJ1-2; a possible D gene is TRBD1 (6 bases). Per germline, CDR1 GTSNPN and CDR2 SVGIG (reference sequence). V was shortened by 5 bases and J by 2 bases, with 6 bases between the two germline ends. There are 11 residues in the CDR3. The CDR3 nucleotides read TGTGCCTGGGGACAGAACTATGGCTACACCTTC. It is translated as CAWGQNYGYTF.

The chain combines TRBV7-9 with TRBJ2-4; the D gene is possibly TRBD2 (5 bases). The CDR3 loop spans 16 amino acids. The germline CDR1 and CDR2 sequences are SEHNR and FQNEAQ (reference sequence). V was cut by 4 bases and J by 4 bases, with 17 bases left in between. CDR3 bases: TGTGCCAGCAGCTCGCTTTTCGCGGGCGTTAAAAACATTCAGTACTTC. It translates to CASSSLFAGVKNIQYF.

This clonotype was seen more than once but under ten times. The rearrangement links TRBV20-1 to TRBJ2-1, with a tentative D call TRBD2 (5 bases). This CDR3 is 15 amino acids long. Trimming stripped 7 bases from V and 2 bases from J, with 18 bases between. Looked up from germline, CDR1 is DFQATT and CDR2 is SNEGSKA (reference sequence). CDR3 protein: CSVYLLAGPYNEQFF. The CDR3 nucleotides are TGCAGTGTATATCTCCTAGCAGGCCCCTACAATGAGCAGTTCTTC.

This clonotype was seen a handful of times. The chain links TRBV5-1 to TRBJ1-1; D is ambiguous. CDR3 size: 13 residues. The V gene's germline CDR1 is SGHRS and CDR2 YFSETQ. V was cut by 7 bases and J by 1 base, with 11 bases left in between. The CDR3 region is CASQTKSNTEAFF. The CDR3, as DNA: TGCGCCAGCCAGACGAAGTCGAACACTGAAGCTTTCTTT. Variable domain in full (rest from reference TRBV5-1 and TRBJ1-1): KAGVTQTPRYLIKTRGQQVTLSCSPISGHRSVSWYQQTPGQGLQFLFEYFSETQRNKGNFPGRFSGRQFSNSRSEMNVSTLELGDSALYLCASQTKSNTEAFFGQGTRLTVV.

The chain couples TRBV6-1 to TRBJ1-5; D is undetermined. Germline V CDR1 and CDR2: MNHNS, SASEGT. The CDR3 contains 12 residues. V lost 1 base, J lost 9 bases, and 7 bases lay in between. CDR3 sequence: CASSEDLRPQHF. The DNA of the CDR3 is TGTGCCAGCAGTGAAGATCTGAGGCCCCAGCATTTT.

The chain uses TRBV5-5 and TRBJ2-3; 10 nucleotides agree with TRBD1. This CDR3 spans 16 amino acids. The V segment lost 3 bases and the J segment 2 bases; nucleotides outside the gene matches: 6. Germline CDR1 reads SGHKS; CDR2 reads YYEKEE (reference sequence). The CDR3: CASSSGTGATTDTQYF. The CDR3, as DNA: TGTGCCAGCAGCTCTGGGACAGGGGCGACCACAGATACGCAGTATTTT.

This clonotype was seen only a few times. This sequence joins TRBV5-1 and TRBJ2-5; D unclear. The CDR3 length is 14 residues. Between the trimmed V and J ends, which lost 4 bases and 4 bases, there was a span of 14 bases. Germline CDR1 is SGHRS and CDR2 is YFSETQ. The CDR3 sequence: CASSVGSASETQYF. For the CDR3, the DNA is TGCGCCAGCAGCGTGGGAAGCGCGTCAGAGACCCAGTACTTC.

This clonotype was seen only a few times. This chain uses TRBV20-1 with TRBJ2-1, with 7 nucleotides matching TRBD2. Trimming cost V 3 bases and J 1 base; bases outside gene matches: 12. This CDR3 has 17 residues. Germline loops: CDR1 DFQATT, CDR2 SNEGSKA (reference sequence). The DNA for the CDR3 is TGCAGTGCTAGGGGGGGGAGGGGCGCGGCGTCCTACAATGAGCAGTTCTTC. It codes for CSARGGRGAASYNEQFF.

A few counts support this clonotype. A single base separates this from a much larger clone, so it may be a read error. The chain uses TRBV14 and TRBJ2-5; TRBD2 is a possible D gene (6 bases). The germline V and J ends were trimmed by 4 bases and 2 bases, with 11 bases remaining between them. This CDR3 has 14 amino acids. Per the germline V gene, CDR1 is SGHDN and CDR2 is FVKESK. The CDR3 DNA reads as TGTGCCAGCAGCCGACCGGGACTGCAAGAGACCCAGTACTTC. Protein: CASSRPGLQETQYF.

In this sample, this clonotype turned up many times. The chain couples TRBV5-1 to TRBJ1-6; TRBD1 might be the D (5 bases). V dropped 0 bases and J dropped 10 bases, with 14 bases sitting between them. The CDR3 runs to 15 residues. CDR1 SGHRS and CDR2 YFSETQ come from the germline V gene. The CDR3 nucleotides are TGCGCCAGCAGCTTGGAAGGGGATCGCAGCTCACCCCTCCACTTT. This encodes CASSLEGDRSSPLHF. The full variable domain, rest sourced from reference TRBV5-1 and TRBJ1-6, is KAGVTQTPRYLIKTRGQQVTLSCSPISGHRSVSWYQQTPGQGLQFLFEYFSETQRNKGNFPGRFSGRQFSNSRSEMNVSTLELGDSALYLCASSLEGDRSSPLHFGNGTRLTVT.

This clonotype has just a few counts. The chain has TRBV19 and TRBJ2-3; 12 bases align to TRBD1. The germline CDR1 and CDR2 sequences are LNHDA and SQIVND (reference sequence). The CDR3 has 17 amino acids. V lost 5 bases and J lost 1; bases outside the gene matches: 7. CDR3 sequence: CASSEGTGGRGTDTQYF. For the CDR3, the DNA is TGTGCCAGTAGTGAAGGGACAGGGGGCCGGGGCACAGATACGCAGTATTTT.

This clonotype was detected once. V gene TRBV19 combines with J gene TRBJ1-2; possible D gene TRBD1, 5 bases. V lost 4 bases, J lost 3 bases, and 15 bases lay in between. The CDR3 extends over 15 amino acids. From germline, CDR1 is LNHDA and CDR2 SQIVND (reference sequence). The CDR3 DNA is TGTGCCAGTAGTACACTCAGGGATTCCCACTATGGCTACACCTTC. Translating it yields CASSTLRDSHYGYTF.

Ten or more counts support this clonotype. This chain connects TRBV5-1 to TRBJ2-1; D possibly corresponds to TRBD1 (6 bases). The CDR3 is 14 residues long. With 4 bases removed from V and 5 bases from J, the gap between germline ends came to 13 bases. Germline CDR1 reads SGHRS; CDR2 reads YFSETQ. The CDR3 is CASSPGQPNNEQFF. The DNA of the CDR3 is TGCGCCAGCAGCCCCGGACAGCCAAACAATGAGCAGTTCTTC.

J is TRBJ2-2 and V is TRBV10-3; 8 bases fit TRBD2. Germline CDR1 ENHRY, CDR2 SYGVKD. The CDR3 runs to 12 residues. V shed 6 bases, J shed 7 bases, and the junction held 1 base outside the gene matches. CDR3 protein: CAISGGGGELFF. The CDR3 nucleotides are TGTGCCATCAGCGGGGGGGGCGGGGAGCTGTTTTTT.

This rearrangement joins TRBV3-1 to TRBJ2-4; D is ambiguous. Germline loops: CDR1 LGHDT, CDR2 YNNKEL (reference sequence). This CDR3 is built from 11 residues. Trimming shortened V by 1 base and J by 11 bases, and 6 bases separated the two germline ends. The CDR3 loop reads CASSQGPFQYF. The CDR3 coding sequence is TGTGCCAGCAGCCAAGGGCCCTTTCAGTACTTC.

The chain couples TRBV6-1 to TRBJ2-7; D unresolved. This CDR3 contains 16 residues. Trimming removed 1 base from V and 0 bases from J, with 13 bases in between. The germline V gene has CDR1 MNHNS and CDR2 SASEGT. The CDR3 DNA reads as TGTGCCAGCAGTGAAGAGGCCAGCCTTTCCTCCTACGAGCAGTACTTC. As protein: CASSEEASLSSYEQYF.

This clonotype was recorded many times. This sequence joins TRBV29-1 and TRBJ2-5, with TRBD1 matching 8 bases. The V and J ends lost 6 bases and 2 bases, in that order; junction bases with no gene match: 5. Germline V gene data show CDR1 as SQVTM and CDR2 as ANQGSEA. This CDR3 is 13 amino acids long. The CDR3 sequence: CSVAQGVQETQYF. The CDR3 region has the DNA TGCAGCGTCGCACAGGGGGTGCAAGAGACCCAGTACTTC.